This T cell receptor beta chain was documented in a study of blood T cell repertoires in COVID-19. Whole-study context: The study drew acute and convalescent COVID-19 samples from the United States, Italy and Spain. T cells, B-cell-depleted T cells, or PBMCs provided the cDNA or gDNA that served as material.

Trimming stripped 5 bases from V and 4 bases from J, with 15 bases between. There are 15 residues in the CDR3. Per germline, CDR1 SGHAT and CDR2 FQNNGV. Participants were aged about 18 to 90 years, lived in roughly 23 US areas, and enrolled virtually. Assignment of participants to cohorts was predicated upon participant-reported clinical history. Assay used: immunoSEQ multiplex PCR; TCRdb lists only in-frame clones, some missing. This table has some 180,000 clones, about 80% appearing once. The clonotype originates from a man in his 60s who had been exposed to COVID-19. V usage is TRBV11-2 and J usage is TRBJ1-5; D uncertain. Sample: PBMCs or T cells enriched from blood (not recorded which). CDR3 nucleotides: TGTGCCAGCAGCCGATCCAACAGTGCGAATCAGCCCCAGCATTTT. This codes for CASSRSNSANQPQHF. Full variable domain (missing parts from reference TRBV11-2 and TRBJ1-5): EAGVAQSPRYKIIEKRQSVAFWCNPISGHATLYWYQQILGQGPKLLIQFQNNGVVDDSQLPKDRFSAERLKGVDSTLKIQPAKLEDSAVYLCASSRSNSANQPQHFGDGTRLSIL.